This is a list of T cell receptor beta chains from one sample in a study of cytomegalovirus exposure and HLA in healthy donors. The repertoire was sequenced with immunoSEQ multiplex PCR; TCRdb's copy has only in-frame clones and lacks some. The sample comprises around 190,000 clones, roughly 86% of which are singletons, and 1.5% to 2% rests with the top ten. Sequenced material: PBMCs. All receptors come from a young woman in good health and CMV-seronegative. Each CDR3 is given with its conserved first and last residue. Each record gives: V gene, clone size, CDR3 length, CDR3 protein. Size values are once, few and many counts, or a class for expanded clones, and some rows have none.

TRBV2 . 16 CASGRIRGASTRGYPF
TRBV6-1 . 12 CASSGTPAEQYF
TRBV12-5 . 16 CASGGGQTLGYQPQHF
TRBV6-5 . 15 CASSPADASTDTQYF
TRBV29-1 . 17 CSAGGDYSSSSYNEQFF
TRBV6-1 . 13 CASRLSASGAQYF
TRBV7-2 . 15 CASSFTTGGNQPQHF
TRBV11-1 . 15 CASSLRRQGLVEQYF
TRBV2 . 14 CASGRDRGHNEQFF
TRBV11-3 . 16 CASSPRTGASKNIQYF
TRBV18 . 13 CASSPQAPEKQYF
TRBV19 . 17 CASSIDGGTGGYNEQFF
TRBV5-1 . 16 CASSLQREGRSGELFF
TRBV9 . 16 CASSVGLAGGPYEQYF
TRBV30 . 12 CALEEGNTEAFF
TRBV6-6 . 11 CASSLTGEQFF
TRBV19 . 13 CASRRQFNQPQHF
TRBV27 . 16 CASSYTGRGDWGGYTF
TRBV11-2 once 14 CASSLDEGLYGYTF
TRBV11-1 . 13 CASSLARDTEAFF
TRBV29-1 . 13 CSVRVTLTDTQYF
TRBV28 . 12 CASSWSSYEQYF
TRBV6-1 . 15 CASSQQPALSYEQYF
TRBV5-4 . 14 CASSLVDSQETQYF
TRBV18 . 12 CASSPRYTEAFF
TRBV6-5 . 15 CASSPGQGSYNEQFF
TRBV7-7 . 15 CASTLTTSGVPEQYF
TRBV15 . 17 CATSRDRRPIAYNEQFF
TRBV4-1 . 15 CASSLRGRDLDTQYF
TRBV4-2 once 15 CASSQDWDRTYGYTF
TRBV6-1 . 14 CASTKDRVTDTQYF
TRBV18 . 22 CASSLILASHSDVPYRGTEAFF
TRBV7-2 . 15 CASSTTGGLNEKLFF
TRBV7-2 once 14 CASSLGQGFEKLFF
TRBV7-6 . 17 CASSLVGLLSSYNEQFF
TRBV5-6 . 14 CASSFRGRSYEQYF
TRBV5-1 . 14 CASSLGQGGTEAFF
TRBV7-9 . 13 CASSVAGQGESYF
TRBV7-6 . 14 CAIQMRGNAGELFF
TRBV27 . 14 CASSSWHLGGEQYF
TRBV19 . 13 CASSTGLAREQFF
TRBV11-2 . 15 CASSYGQGGNSPLHF
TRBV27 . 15 CASSLSPSGTYEQYF
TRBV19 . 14 CASSRGWGNQPQHF
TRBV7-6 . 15 CASSSGQGPSYEQYF
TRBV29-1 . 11 CSATTGGGYTF
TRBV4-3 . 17 CASSQGERTGGGFEQYF
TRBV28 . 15 CASSYQGARGTEAFF
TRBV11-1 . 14 CASSPRVSDYGYTF
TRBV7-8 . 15 CASSLVTRAGTEAFF
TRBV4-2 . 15 CASSLSGTKDETQYF
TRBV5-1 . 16 CASSLEGGGASDTQYF
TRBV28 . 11 CASSPGEKLFF
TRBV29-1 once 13 CSVKGRGGHGYTF